This T cell receptor (beta chain) was sequenced during a study of CD8+CD57+ T cells in acquired aplastic anemia. Findings and limits, study-wide: CD8+ Simpson's diversity showed no significant patient-control difference.

Germline values: CDR1 LNHDA, CDR2 SQIVND (reference sequence). With 7 bases clipped from V and 7 bases from J, the junction kept 12 bases outside the gene matches. The CDR3 runs 14 residues. This clonotype occurred a few times. Its antigen is undetermined. Patients who underwent sequencing had shown CD8+CD57+ cell expansion by flow cytometry. Each patient had severe acquired aplastic anemia. Sampling of blood occurred while the patients had still received no therapy. Profiling of TCR beta VDJ combinations and CDR3 sequences used genomic DNA as template. TCRdb re-derived calls from the reads in MiXCR, one entry per CDR3 protein. Of roughly 190,000 distinct CDR3 sequences in the sample, less than 60% were seen once.

The V call is TRBV19, the J call TRBJ1-2, with 7 bases fitting TRBD1. Material: sorted CD4+, CD8+, or CD8+CD57+ T cells (not recorded which) from PBMCs. The receptor was derived from a human donor with aplastic anemia. CDR3: CASTTVTGLFGYTF. The CDR3 DNA is TGTGCCAGTACCACCGTGACAGGGCTCTTTGGCTACACCTTC.